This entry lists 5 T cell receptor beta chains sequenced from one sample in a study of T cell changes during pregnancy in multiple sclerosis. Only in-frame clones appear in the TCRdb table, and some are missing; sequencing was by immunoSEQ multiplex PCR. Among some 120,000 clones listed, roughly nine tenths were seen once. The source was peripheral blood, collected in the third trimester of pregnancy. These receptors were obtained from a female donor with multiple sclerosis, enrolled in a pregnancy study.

The chain's CDR3 is CAISSSDRALSYEQYF. The CDR3 bases are TGTGCCATCAGTTCTTCAGACAGGGCCCTATCCTACGAGCAGTACTTC. V usage is TRBV10-3 and J usage is TRBJ2-7; TRBD1 aligns across 7 bases. V lost 5 bases to trimming and J lost 1 base; unmatched junction nucleotides: 11. CDR1 and CDR2 (germline): ENHRY, SYGVKD. This CDR3 region has 16 residues.

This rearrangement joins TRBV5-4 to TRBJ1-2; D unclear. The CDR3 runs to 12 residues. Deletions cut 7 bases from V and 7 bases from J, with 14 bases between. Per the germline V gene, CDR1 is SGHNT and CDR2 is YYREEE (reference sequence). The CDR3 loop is CASPGPGSGYTF. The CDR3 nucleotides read TGTGCCAGCCCGGGTCCGGGGTCTGGCTACACCTTC.

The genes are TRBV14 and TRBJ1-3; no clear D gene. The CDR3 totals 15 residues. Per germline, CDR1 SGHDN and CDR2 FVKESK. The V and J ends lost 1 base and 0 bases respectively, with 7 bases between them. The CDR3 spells CASSQVVLSGNTIYF. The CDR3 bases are TGTGCCAGCAGCCAAGTAGTCCTCTCTGGAAACACCATATATTTT.

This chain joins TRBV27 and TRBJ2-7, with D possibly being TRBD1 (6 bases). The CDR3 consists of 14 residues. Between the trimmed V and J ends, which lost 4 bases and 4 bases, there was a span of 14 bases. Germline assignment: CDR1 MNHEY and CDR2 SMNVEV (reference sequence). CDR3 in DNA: TGTGCCAGCAGTTCCCCCTCACAGGGTTACGAGCAGTACTTC. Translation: CASSSPSQGYEQYF.

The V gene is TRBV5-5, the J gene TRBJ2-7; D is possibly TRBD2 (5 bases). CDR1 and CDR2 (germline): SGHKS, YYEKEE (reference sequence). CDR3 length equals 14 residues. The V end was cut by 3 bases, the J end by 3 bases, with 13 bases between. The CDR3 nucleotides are TGTGCCAGCAGCTCGCACGGGGAGAACTACGAGCAGTACTTC. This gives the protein CASSSHGENYEQYF. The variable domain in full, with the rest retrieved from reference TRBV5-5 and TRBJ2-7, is DAGVTQSPTHLIKTRGQQVTLRCSPISGHKSVSWYQQVLGQGPQFIFQYYEKEERGRGNFPDRFSARQFPNYSSELNVNALLLGDSALYLCASSSHGENYEQYFGPGTRLTVT.